This TCR beta chain was observed in a study of vaccination effects on CD4 cells after COVID-19. Sequencing followed a ViraFEST assay step that expanded antigen-specific CD4+ T cells with viral peptide pools. Culturing for nine to ten days preceded CD4+ T cell isolation. Of the BNT162b2 and mRNA-1273 vaccines, participants received two doses of one or the other. Previously uninfected by SARS-CoV-2, the vaccine recipients also showed negative nucleocapsid antibodies. Replacing half the medium with IL-2 medium was done on days 3 and 7. The data were produced by immunoSEQ multiplex PCR, yet TCRdb's version contains in-frame clones alone and is incomplete. The sample carries approximately 83,000 clones, over 75% recorded once. General study points: In the late period after vaccination, infection- and vaccine-induced clones contracted markedly.

About this clone: Its antigen is unidentified.

CDR3 length: 17 residues. The V and J ends lost 5 bases and 1 base, in that order; junction bases with no gene match: 10. Germline-derived CDR1 and CDR2 are SGHVS and FQNEAQ. V gene TRBV7-8 combines with J gene TRBJ2-5; 10 nucleotides line up with TRBD1. Sequenced here: CD4+ T cells from PBMCs cultured with HCoV-OC43 spike peptides, sampled after COVID-19 vaccination. As for subset: HCoV-OC43 spike overlapping peptide pool stimulation. The sequence was collected from a human donor who received a COVID-19 vaccine. The CDR3 region has the DNA TGTGCCAGCAGCCTCTTAATCCGGGACAGGGGCCAAGAGACCCAGTACTTC. Its protein is CASSLLIRDRGQETQYF.